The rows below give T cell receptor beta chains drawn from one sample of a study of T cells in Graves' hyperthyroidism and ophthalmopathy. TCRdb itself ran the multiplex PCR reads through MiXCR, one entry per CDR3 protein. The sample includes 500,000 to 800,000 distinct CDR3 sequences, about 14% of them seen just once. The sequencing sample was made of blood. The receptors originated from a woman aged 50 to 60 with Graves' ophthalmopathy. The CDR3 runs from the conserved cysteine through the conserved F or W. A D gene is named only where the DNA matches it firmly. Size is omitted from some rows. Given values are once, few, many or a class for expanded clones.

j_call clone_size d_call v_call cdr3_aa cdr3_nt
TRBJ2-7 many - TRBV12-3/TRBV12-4 CASSLDGRQNYEQYF TGTGCCAGCAGTTTAGACGGACGTCAGAACTACGAGCAGTACTTC
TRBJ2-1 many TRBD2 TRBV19 CASSIVPSGRHEQFF TGTGCCAGTAGTATAGTTCCTAGCGGGAGACATGAGCAGTTCTTC
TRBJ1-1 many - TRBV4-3 CASSLKPTGDPTEAFF TGCGCCAGCAGCCTTAAACCCACAGGCGACCCAACTGAAGCTTTCTTT
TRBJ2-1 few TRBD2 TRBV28 CASRLTSGDWNEQFF TGTGCCAGCAGGTTGACTAGCGGAGACTGGAATGAGCAGTTCTTC
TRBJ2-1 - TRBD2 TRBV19 CASSIRRETFF TGTGCCAGTAGTATCCGGCGGGAGACGTTCTTC
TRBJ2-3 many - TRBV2 CASSDRTSTDTQYF TGTGCCAGCAGTGACAGAACTAGCACAGATACGCAGTATTTT
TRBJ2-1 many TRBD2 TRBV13 CASSLVPSGIYNEQFF TGTGCCAGCAGCTTAGTTCCTAGCGGGATCTACAATGAGCAGTTCTTC
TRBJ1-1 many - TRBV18 CASSPREGRNTEAFF TGTGCCAGCTCACCAAGGGAGGGACGGAACACTGAAGCTTTCTTT
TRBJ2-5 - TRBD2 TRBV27 CASSLFGLAGQETQYF TGTGCCAGCAGTTTATTCGGACTAGCGGGGCAAGAGACCCAGTACTTC
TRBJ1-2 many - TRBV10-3 CAISEPGTKGSDGYTF TGTGCCATCAGTGAACCGGGAACAAAGGGATCCGATGGCTACACCTTC
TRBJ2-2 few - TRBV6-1 CASSPDPDHTGELFF TGTGCCAGCAGTCCAGATCCGGACCACACCGGGGAGCTGTTTTTT
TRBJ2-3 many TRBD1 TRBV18 CASSPLPKTGTRTDTQYF TGTGCCAGCTCACCACTCCCTAAGACAGGGACCCGCACAGATACGCAGTATTTT
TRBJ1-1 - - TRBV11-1 CASSHMGPDTEAFF TGTGCCAGCAGCCACATGGGGCCGGACACTGAAGCTTTCTTT
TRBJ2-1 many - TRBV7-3 CASSPSGGMDEQFF TGTGCCAGCAGCCCGAGTGGCGGGATGGATGAGCAGTTCTTC
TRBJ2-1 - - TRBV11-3 CASSLGPSIGRDEQFF TGTGCCAGCAGCTTAGGACCTTCGATAGGTCGTGATGAGCAGTTCTTC
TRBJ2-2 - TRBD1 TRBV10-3 CAISESQTGDTGELFF TGTGCCATCAGTGAGAGCCAGACAGGGGACACCGGGGAGCTGTTTTTT
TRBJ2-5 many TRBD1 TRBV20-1 CSARHRGLGTQYF TGCAGTGCTAGACACAGGGGTCTCGGGACCCAGTACTTC
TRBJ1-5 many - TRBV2 CASTLNPGADSNQPQHF TGTGCCAGCACCCTGAACCCAGGGGCAGATAGCAATCAGCCCCAGCATTTT
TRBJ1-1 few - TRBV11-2 CASSLVRRDRLRGAFF TGTGCCAGCAGCTTAGTCCGGCGGGACCGCCTGAGGGGAGCTTTCTTT
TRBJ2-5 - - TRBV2 CASRATGKETQYF TGTGCCAGCAGGGCCACAGGGAAAGAGACCCAGTACTTC
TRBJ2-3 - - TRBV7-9 CASSLEEGEDTQYF TGTGCCAGCAGCTTGGAGGAGGGAGAAGATACGCAGTATTTT
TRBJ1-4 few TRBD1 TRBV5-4 CASSSGQAQSEKLFF TGTGCCAGCAGCTCGGGACAGGCCCAAAGTGAAAAACTGTTTTTT
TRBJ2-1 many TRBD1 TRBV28 CASSLIRTGGRSYNEQFF TGTGCCAGCAGTTTAATACGGACAGGGGGGAGGTCCTACAATGAGCAGTTCTTC
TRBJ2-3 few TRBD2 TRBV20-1 CSAIRGTSGTDTQYF TGCAGTGCTATCAGGGGGACTAGCGGCACAGATACGCAGTATTTT
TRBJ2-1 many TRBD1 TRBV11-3 CASSLATGARSSYNEQFF TGTGCCAGCAGCTTAGCTACAGGGGCCAGGAGCTCCTACAATGAGCAGTTCTTC
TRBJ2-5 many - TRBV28 CASSSGTVETQYF TGTGCCAGCAGTTCCGGGACGGTGGAGACCCAGTACTTC
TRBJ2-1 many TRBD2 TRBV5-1 CASSLGGFSTSGSLYNEQFF TGCGCCAGCAGCTTGGGTGGTTTTTCGACTAGCGGGAGTCTCTACAATGAGCAGTTCTTC
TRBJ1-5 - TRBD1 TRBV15 CATSRIGTGADQPQHF TGTGCCACAAGCAGAATCGGGACAGGGGCAGATCAGCCCCAGCATTTT
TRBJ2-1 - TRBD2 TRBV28 CASSLYFVGTSGNNEQFF TGTGCCAGCAGTTTATATTTTGTGGGGACTAGCGGAAACAATGAGCAGTTCTTC
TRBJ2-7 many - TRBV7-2 CASSSSDVPYEQYF TGTGCCAGCAGCTCGTCGGACGTTCCCTACGAGCAGTACTTC
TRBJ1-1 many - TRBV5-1 CASSSRTSNTEAFF TGCGCCAGCAGCTCACGGACCTCTAACACTGAAGCTTTCTTT
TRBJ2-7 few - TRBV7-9 CASSLAATASSYEQYF TGTGCCAGCAGCTTAGCGGCGACGGCGAGCTCCTACGAGCAGTACTTC
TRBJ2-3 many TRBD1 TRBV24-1 CATSGRRGQGSDTQYF TGTGCCACCAGTGGAAGAAGGGGACAGGGTTCAGATACGCAGTATTTT
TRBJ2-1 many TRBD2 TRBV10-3 CAIRSTSGNSEQFF TGTGCCATCAGATCCACTAGCGGGAATTCTGAGCAGTTCTTC
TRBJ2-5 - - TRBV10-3 CAISVGAGTAETQYF TGTGCCATCAGTGTGGGGGCCGGGACCGCAGAGACCCAGTACTTC
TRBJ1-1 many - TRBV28 CASSYVNPGTNTEAFF TGTGCCAGCAGTTATGTGAACCCAGGCACAAACACTGAAGCTTTCTTT
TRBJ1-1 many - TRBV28 CASSLFAKRDTEAFF TGTGCCAGCAGTTTATTCGCCAAGAGAGACACTGAAGCTTTCTTT
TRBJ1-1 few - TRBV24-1 CATSDARRNTEAFF TGTGCCACCAGTGACGCGCGACGGAACACTGAAGCTTTCTTT
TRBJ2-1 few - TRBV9 CASSVLASDNNEQFF TGTGCCAGCAGCGTACTAGCCTCGGACAACAATGAGCAGTTCTTC
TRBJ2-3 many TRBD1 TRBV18 CASSQGATDTQYF TGTGCCAGCTCACAGGGGGCGACAGATACGCAGTATTTT
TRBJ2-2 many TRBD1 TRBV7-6 CASSRGQGVSTGELFF TGTGCCAGCAGTCGAGGCCAGGGGGTCTCAACCGGGGAGCTGTTTTTT
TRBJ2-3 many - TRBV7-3 CASSLSPAGADTQYF TGTGCCAGCAGCTTGTCACCGGCTGGGGCAGATACGCAGTATTTT
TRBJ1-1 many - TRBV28 CASSLYTGLTNTEAFF TGTGCCAGCAGTTTATACACAGGGTTGACGAACACTGAAGCTTTCTTT
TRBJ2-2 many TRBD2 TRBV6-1 CASSSTGGNTGELFF TGTGCCAGCAGCTCTACGGGAGGGAACACCGGGGAGCTGTTTTTT
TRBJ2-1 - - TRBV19 CASSNLGTNEQFF TGTGCCAGTAGTAATCTGGGCACGAATGAGCAGTTCTTC
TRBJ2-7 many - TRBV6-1 CASSGVGYEQYF TGTGCCTCTTCGGGGGTGGGGTACGAGCAGTACTTC
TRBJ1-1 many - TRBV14 CASSQGGGWAAFF TGTGCCAGCAGCCAAGGTGGGGGTTGGGCAGCTTTCTTT
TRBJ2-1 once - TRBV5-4 CASSLPGLGGDEQFF TGTGCCAGCAGCTTGCCGGGACTAGGGGGCGATGAGCAGTTCTTC
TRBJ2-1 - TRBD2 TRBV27 CASSLYASGRGEQFF TGTGCCAGCAGTTTGTATGCTAGCGGGAGGGGTGAGCAGTTCTTC
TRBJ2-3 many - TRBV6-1 CASSERDSPDTQYF TGTGCCAGCAGTGAGCGGGACTCCCCAGATACGCAGTATTTT
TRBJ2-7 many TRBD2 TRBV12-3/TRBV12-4 CASSRLAGEMVEQYF TGTGCCAGCAGTCGACTAGCGGGAGAGATGGTGGAGCAGTACTTC
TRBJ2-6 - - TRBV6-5 CASSYASGGAGANVLTF TGTGCCAGCAGTTACGCCTCGGGGGGCGCTGGGGCCAACGTCCTGACTTTC
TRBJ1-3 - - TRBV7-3 CASSLKFTAGGNTIYF TGTGCCAGCAGCTTAAAGTTTACCGCGGGTGGAAACACCATATATTTT
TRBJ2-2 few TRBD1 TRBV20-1 CSARPTGSRTGELFF TGCAGTGCTAGACCGACAGGGTCTCGCACCGGGGAGCTGTTTTTT
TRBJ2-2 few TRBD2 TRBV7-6 CASSLLTSGSPGELFF TGTGCCAGCAGCTTATTGACTAGCGGGAGTCCCGGGGAGCTGTTTTTT
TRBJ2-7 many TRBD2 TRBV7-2 CASSQGLAGVGREQYF TGTGCCAGCAGCCAGGGACTAGCGGGAGTGGGTCGCGAGCAGTACTTC
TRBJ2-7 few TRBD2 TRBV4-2 CASSQGLAGASYEQYF TGTGCCAGCAGCCAAGGACTAGCGGGAGCGAGCTACGAGCAGTACTTC
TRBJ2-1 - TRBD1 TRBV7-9 CASSRQGGSYEQFF TGTGCCAGCAGCAGACAGGGGGGTTCCTACGAGCAGTTCTTC